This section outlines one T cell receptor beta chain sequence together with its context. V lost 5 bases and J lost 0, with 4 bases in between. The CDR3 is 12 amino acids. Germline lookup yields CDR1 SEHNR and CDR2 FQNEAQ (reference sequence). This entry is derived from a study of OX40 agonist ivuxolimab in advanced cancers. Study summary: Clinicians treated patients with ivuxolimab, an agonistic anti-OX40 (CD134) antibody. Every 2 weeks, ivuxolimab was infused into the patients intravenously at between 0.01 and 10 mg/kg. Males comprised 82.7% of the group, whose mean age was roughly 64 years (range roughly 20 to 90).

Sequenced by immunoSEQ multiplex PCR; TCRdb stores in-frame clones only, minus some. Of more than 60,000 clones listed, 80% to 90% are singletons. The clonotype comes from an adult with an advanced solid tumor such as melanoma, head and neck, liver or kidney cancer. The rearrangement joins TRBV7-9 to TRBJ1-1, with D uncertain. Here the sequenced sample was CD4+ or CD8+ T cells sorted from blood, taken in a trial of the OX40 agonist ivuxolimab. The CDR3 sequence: CASSPLNTEAFF. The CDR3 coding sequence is TGTGCCAGCAGCCCCCTGAACACTGAAGCTTTCTTT. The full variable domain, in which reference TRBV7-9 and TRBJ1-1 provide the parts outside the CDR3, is DTGVSQNPRHKITKRGQNVTFRCDPISEHNRLYWYRQTLGQGPEFLTYFQNEAQLEKSRLLSDRFSAERPKGSFSTLEIQRTEQGDSAMYLCASSPLNTEAFFGQGTRLTVV.